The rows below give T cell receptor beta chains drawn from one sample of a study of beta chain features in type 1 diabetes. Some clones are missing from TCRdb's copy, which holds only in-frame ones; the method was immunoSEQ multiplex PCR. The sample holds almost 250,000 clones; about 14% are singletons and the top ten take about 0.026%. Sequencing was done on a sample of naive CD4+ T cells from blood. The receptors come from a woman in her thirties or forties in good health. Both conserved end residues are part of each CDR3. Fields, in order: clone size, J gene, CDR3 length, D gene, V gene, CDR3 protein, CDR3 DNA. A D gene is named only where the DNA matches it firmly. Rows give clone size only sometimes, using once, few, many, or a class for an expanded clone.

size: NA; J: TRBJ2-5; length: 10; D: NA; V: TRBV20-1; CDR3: CSAGLETQYF; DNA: TGCAGTGCTGGCTTAGAGACCCAGTACTTC
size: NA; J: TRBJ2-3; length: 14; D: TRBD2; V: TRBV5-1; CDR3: CASSFGLAEDTQYF; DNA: TGCGCCAGCAGCTTCGGACTAGCAGAAGATACGCAGTATTTT
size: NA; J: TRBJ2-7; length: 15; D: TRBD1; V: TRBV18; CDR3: CASSLGQGHVNEQYF; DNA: TGTGCCAGCTCACTAGGACAGGGACATGTTAACGAGCAGTACTTC
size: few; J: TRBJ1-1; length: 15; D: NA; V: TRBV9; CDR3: CASSSGGTLNTEAFF; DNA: TGTGCCAGCAGCTCCGGCGGGACCCTGAACACTGAAGCTTTCTTT
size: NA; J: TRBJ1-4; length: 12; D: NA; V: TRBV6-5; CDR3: CASRGRVEKLFF; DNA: TGTGCCAGCAGAGGCAGGGTTGAAAAACTGTTTTTT
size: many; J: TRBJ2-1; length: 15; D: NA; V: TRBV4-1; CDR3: CASSNRDSDYNEQFF; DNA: TGCGCCAGCAGCAACCGGGACTCGGACTACAATGAGCAGTTCTTC
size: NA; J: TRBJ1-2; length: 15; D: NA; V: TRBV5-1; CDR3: CASTLPGILNYGYTF; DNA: TGCGCCAGCACTCTCCCAGGGATACTTAACTATGGCTACACCTTC
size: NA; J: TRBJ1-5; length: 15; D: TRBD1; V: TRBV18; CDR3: CASSLGGQGNQPQHF; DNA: TGTGCCAGCTCACTAGGCGGACAGGGCAATCAGCCCCAGCATTTT
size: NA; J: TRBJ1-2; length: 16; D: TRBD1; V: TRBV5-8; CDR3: CASSPDRGLVNYGYTF; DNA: TGTGCCAGCAGCCCGGACAGGGGGCTAGTAAACTATGGCTACACCTTC
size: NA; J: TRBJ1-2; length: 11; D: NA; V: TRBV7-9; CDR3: CASSSQFGYTF; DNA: TGTGCCAGCAGCTCCCAGTTTGGCTACACCTTC
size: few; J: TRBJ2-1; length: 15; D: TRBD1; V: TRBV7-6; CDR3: CASSLGQGINNEQFF; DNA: TGTGCCAGCAGCCTGGGACAGGGCATCAACAATGAGCAGTTCTTC
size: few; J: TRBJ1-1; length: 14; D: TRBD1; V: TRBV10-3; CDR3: CAIAGQGFNTEAFF; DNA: TGTGCCATCGCGGGACAGGGATTCAACACTGAAGCTTTCTTT
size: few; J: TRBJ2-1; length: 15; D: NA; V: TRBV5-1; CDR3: CASSLGRGTDNEQFF; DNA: TGCGCCAGCAGCTTGGGGAGGGGGACAGACAATGAGCAGTTCTTC
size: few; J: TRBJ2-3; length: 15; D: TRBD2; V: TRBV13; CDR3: CASSLLAGGTDTQYF; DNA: TGTGCCAGCAGCTTACTAGCGGGGGGCACAGATACGCAGTATTTT
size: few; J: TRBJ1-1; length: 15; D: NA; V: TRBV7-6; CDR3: CASSPINGMNTEAFF; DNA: TGTGCCAGCAGCCCAATAAACGGGATGAACACTGAAGCTTTCTTT
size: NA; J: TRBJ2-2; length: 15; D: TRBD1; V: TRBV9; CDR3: CASSPRDSPTGELFF; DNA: TGTGCCAGCAGCCCCCGGGACAGTCCTACCGGGGAGCTGTTTTTT
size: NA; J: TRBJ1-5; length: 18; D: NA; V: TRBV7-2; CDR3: CASSGWRGGAAVGQPQHF; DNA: TGTGCCAGCAGCGGCTGGCGAGGAGGGGCCGCGGTCGGTCAGCCCCAGCATTTT
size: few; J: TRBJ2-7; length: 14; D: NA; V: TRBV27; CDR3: CASSLGFRVGEQYF; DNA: TGTGCCAGCAGTTTAGGTTTCAGGGTCGGAGAGCAGTACTTC
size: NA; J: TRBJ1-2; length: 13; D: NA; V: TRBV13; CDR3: CASSREGNYGYTF; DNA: TGTGCCAGCAGCCGGGAGGGGAACTATGGCTACACCTTC
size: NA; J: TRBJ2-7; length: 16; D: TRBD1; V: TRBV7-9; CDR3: CASSSQTGTGVHEQYF; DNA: TGTGCCAGCAGCTCCCAGACCGGGACAGGGGTCCACGAGCAGTACTTC